The 5 T cell receptor beta chains reported below all come from one sample, sequenced in a study of T cell clonality in common variable immunodeficiency. Only in-frame clones appear in the TCRdb table, and some are missing; sequencing was by immunoSEQ multiplex PCR. Singletons are absent from the sample, which has some 60,000 clones. The sample taken for sequencing was peripheral blood mononuclear cells. Receptors were obtained from a person aged 18-69 years in good health.

This clone has ten or more counts. The read comes to an end 3 residues before the CDR3 does, leaving the germline J gene to fill in the end. The gene calls are TRBV5-4 and TRBJ2-3; D gene uncertain. Germline V gene sequence: CDR1 SGHNT, CDR2 YYREEE (reference sequence). With 4 bases removed from V and 4 bases from J, the gap between germline ends came to 13 bases. This CDR3 region has 14 residues. The CDR3 loop is CASSRIDEADTQYF. Partial CDR3 DNA: TGTGCCAGCAGCCGAATCGATGAGGCAGATACG.

This clone was observed many times. Read data end 3 residues before the CDR3 end; the end is taken from the germline J gene. V gene TRBV5-1 combines with J gene TRBJ2-3, with D possibly TRBD2 on 5 matching bases. Germline CDR1 SGHRS, CDR2 YFSETQ. V was shortened by 5 bases and J by 3 bases, with 10 bases between the two germline ends. The CDR3 has 13 residues. This CDR3 reads CASRSSATDTQYF. The sequenced part of the CDR3 DNA is TGCGCCAGCAGAAGTAGCGCGACAGATACG.

This clone has a count of ten or more. The sequenced CDR3 bases are TGTGCCATCAGTGTCCGGGGACTAGCGTTAAGCTCCTACAATGAG. Translating gives CAISVRGLALSSYNE. The CDR3 in its entirety is CAISVRGLALSSYNEQFF. The rearrangement uses TRBV10-3 and TRBJ2-1; 10 nucleotides agree with TRBD2. The CDR3 extends 3 residues past the end of the read, so its final part is completed from the germline J gene. The V and J ends lost 4 bases and 0 bases, in that order; junction bases with no gene match: 9. Per germline, CDR1 ENHRY and CDR2 SYGVKD. The CDR3 spans 18 residues.

This clone was recorded at least ten times. The sequence runs out 3 residues before the end of the CDR3; the remainder is reconstructed from the germline J gene. This chain joins TRBV7-9 and TRBJ2-1; 7 bases line up with TRBD1. The CDR3 has 15 residues. V was pared by 5 bases and J by 6 bases, with 10 bases of the junction left unmatched. Germline V gene data show CDR1 as SEHNR and CDR2 as FQNEAQ (reference sequence). Here the CDR3 reads CASSPGRGSINEQFF. CDR3 DNA, as far as it was read: TGTGCCAGCAGCCCCGGCAGGGGGAGCATCAATGAG.

A few counts support this clone. The CDR3 is cut off 3 residues early in the read; its end comes from the germline J gene. This rearrangement joins TRBV10-1 to TRBJ2-1; possibly TRBD2 for D (5 bases). CDR1 and CDR2 (germline): WNHNN, SYGVQD (reference sequence). The V end was cut by 4 bases, the J end by 0 bases, with 25 bases between. The CDR3 has 20 amino acids. This CDR3 reads CASSGDRVQRILSSYNEQFF. The sequenced CDR3 bases are TGCGCCAGCAGTGGAGATCGAGTCCAGCGGATCCTATCCTCCTACAATGAG.